The 30 T cell receptor beta chains below all came from one sample that was sequenced in a study of CD8+ T cells in alopecia areata. Following RNA extraction, reverse transcription yielded cDNA that acted as the sequencing template. Assay used: immunoSEQ multiplex PCR; TCRdb lists only in-frame clones, some missing. The sample has 6,000 to 8,500 clones, just over 70% seen once; the top ten hold approximately 2.9%. CD25+CD127- cells were sorted from CD4+ cells in roughly 5 patients. Sample: CD4+ Tregs sorted from blood. Receptors originate from a human donor with alopecia areata.

The genes are TRBV30 and TRBJ2-7, with 7 bases matching TRBD1. The CDR3 is made up of 14 amino acids. From germline, CDR1 is GTSNPN and CDR2 SVGIG (reference sequence). Trimming at V came to 6 bases and at J to 5 bases, leaving 13 bases not matched to a gene. This chain's CDR3 is CACNRRQGLDEQYF. The CDR3 nucleotides are TGTGCCTGCAATAGACGACAGGGCCTGGACGAGCAGTACTTC.

The rearrangement links TRBV5-1 to TRBJ2-5; perhaps TRBD1 as D (5 bases). The DNA end is a closer match to TRBJ2-7, so the J assignment may be wrong. This CDR3 contains 15 residues. In germline, CDR1 is SGHRS, CDR2 YFSETQ. The CDR3: CASSSLRDRDYEQYF. The CDR3 nucleotides are TGCGCCAGCAGCAGCCTCCGTGACAGAGACTACGAGCAGTACTTC.

With respect to this clone: The conserved phenylalanine or tryptophan is not found at the CDR3 terminus, so this likely reflects a read error. Because the CDR3's place on the DNA is in doubt, the DNA is left out and the CDR3 is given as listed by TCRdb. This chain connects TRBV10-3 to TRBJ2-7; TRBD1 is the table's D call and was not checked against the DNA. The CDR3 length equals 12 residues, ends included. Germline V gives CDR1 ENHRY, CDR2 SYGVKD. CDR3 protein: CAISEDFPGQIL.

The rearrangement uses TRBV7-2 and TRBJ1-1; 8 nucleotides match TRBD1. Trimming removed 3 bases from V and 4 bases from J; junction bases left unmatched: 19. This CDR3 region has 19 residues. Germline assignment: CDR1 SGHTA and CDR2 FQGNSA. CDR3 region: CASSFALGTGGGLGTEAFF. The CDR3 DNA follows: TGTGCCAGCAGCTTTGCCCTCGGGACAGGAGGTGGGTTAGGCACTGAAGCTTTCTTT.

This rearrangement joins TRBV5-1 to TRBJ2-5, with TRBD1 as a possible D gene (6 bases). Deletions cut 4 bases from V and 1 base from J, with 11 bases between. This CDR3 region has 14 residues. The germline gives CDR1 SGHRS, CDR2 YFSETQ. The CDR3 bases are TGCGCCAGCAGCCCAGGGGTGGTCCAAGAGACCCAGTACTTC. Amino acid sequence: CASSPGVVQETQYF.

The table lists this clone with a few counts. The CDR3 DNA follows: TGCGCCAGCAGCTCCCGGGGACACATGAGCACAGATACGCAGTATTTT. Protein product: CASSSRGHMSTDTQYF. The chain joins TRBV5-1 to TRBJ2-3, with a tentative D call TRBD1 (6 bases). The CDR3 covers 16 residues. V was cut by 3 bases and J by 0 bases, with 14 bases left in between. Germline CDR1 SGHRS, CDR2 YFSETQ.

V usage is TRBV27 and J usage is TRBJ2-3, with D possibly matching TRBD1 (6 bases). Trimming cost V 5 bases and J 0 bases, with 9 bases left between them. This CDR3 is built from 14 residues. CDR1 and CDR2 (germline): MNHEY, SMNVEV (reference sequence). The DNA for the CDR3 is TGTGCCAGCAGTAAAGGACAGAGCACAGATACGCAGTATTTT. It specifies CASSKGQSTDTQYF.

In this sample, this clone turned up once. This chain links TRBV19 with TRBJ2-1; TRBD1 agrees at 7 bases. From germline, CDR1 is LNHDA and CDR2 SQIVND (reference sequence). V trimming: 1 base; J trimming: 9 bases; junction bases outside the gene matches: 12. The CDR3 loop spans 16 amino acids. This CDR3 reads CASSIGRDRPASEQFF. For the CDR3, the DNA is TGTGCCAGTAGTATAGGTAGGGACAGACCGGCCAGTGAGCAGTTCTTC.

This chain links TRBV7-2 with TRBJ1-6; no clear D gene. V dropped 3 bases and J dropped 7 bases, with 10 bases sitting between them. Per germline, CDR1 SGHTA and CDR2 FQGNSA. This CDR3 is 14 amino acids long. The CDR3 sequence: CASSFKGRNSPLHF. The CDR3, as DNA: TGTGCCAGCAGCTTCAAGGGTCGGAATTCACCCCTCCACTTT.

V and J are TRBV28 and TRBJ1-5, with D uncertain. This CDR3 region has 12 residues. Germline V lookup: CDR1 MDHEN, CDR2 SYDVKM. Trimming shortened V by 7 bases and J by 6 bases, and 10 bases separated the two germline ends. This CDR3 is CASKRDFQPQHF. DNA for the CDR3: TGTGCCAGCAAAAGGGATTTTCAGCCCCAGCATTTT.

The chain links TRBV7-8 to TRBJ2-7; D ambiguous. Trimming removed 5 bases at V and 1 base at J, with 12 bases between. This CDR3 spans 14 amino acids. Germline lookup yields CDR1 SGHVS and CDR2 FQNEAQ. The CDR3 loop reads CASSPWTESYEQYF. DNA for the CDR3: TGTGCCAGCAGCCCTTGGACGGAATCCTACGAGCAGTACTTC.

The rearrangement uses TRBV18 and TRBJ1-1, with 7 bases lining up with TRBD1. V shed 9 bases, J shed 1 base, and the junction held 8 bases outside the gene matches. Germline CDR1 reads KGHSH; CDR2 reads LQKENI. The CDR3 is 14 amino acids. CDR3 region: CASRGQPGNTEAFF. DNA for the CDR3: TGTGCCAGTCGGGGACAGCCGGGGAACACTGAAGCTTTCTTT. Filled out from reference TRBV18 and TRBJ1-1, the complete variable domain reads NAGVMQNPRHLVRRRGQEARLRCSPMKGHSHVYWYRQLPEEGLKFMVYLQKENIIDESGMPKERFSAEFPKEGPSILRIQQVVRGDSAAYFCASRGQPGNTEAFFGQGTRLTVV.

J is TRBJ1-6 and V is TRBV25-1, with D uncertain. Germline assignment: CDR1 MGHDK and CDR2 SYGVNS. V was cut by 6 bases and J by 4 bases, with 10 bases left in between. This CDR3 has 14 amino acids. The CDR3 spells CASRRTGYNSPLHF. Here the CDR3 DNA reads TGTGCCAGCAGGAGGACGGGTTATAATTCACCCCTCCACTTT.

This clone showed up just a few times. This chain connects TRBV4-1 to TRBJ1-5, with 7 positions matching TRBD1. The CDR3 sequence is 20 residues long. V was clipped by 4 bases and J by 1 base; unmatched bases: 19. In germline, CDR1 is MGHRA, CDR2 YSYEKL. The CDR3 loop reads CASSRTHAPGQTFSNQPQHF. Written as DNA, the CDR3 is TGCGCCAGCAGCCGGACGCACGCTCCGGGACAGACCTTCAGCAATCAGCCCCAGCATTTT.

The rearrangement joins TRBV9 to TRBJ2-7, with 7 bases that match TRBD2. Germline trimming cut 0 bases from V and 2 bases from J; bases unmatched to any gene: 5. The CDR3 is made up of 15 amino acids. Germline V gene lookup returns CDR1 SGDLS and CDR2 YYNGEE. The CDR3 is CASSVAWGGTYEQYF. DNA for the CDR3: TGTGCCAGCAGCGTAGCGTGGGGAGGGACCTACGAGCAGTACTTC.

This chain links TRBV11-2 with TRBJ1-1, with no clear D. Germline CDR1 reads SGHAT; CDR2 reads FQNNGV. This CDR3 is built from 13 residues. Trimming removed 5 bases from V and 3 bases from J, with 10 bases in between. CDR3 loop: CASSVSVDTEAFF. Here the CDR3 DNA reads TGTGCCAGCAGCGTCAGCGTGGACACTGAAGCTTTCTTT.

V is TRBV6-5 and J is TRBJ1-6; tentative D call: TRBD1 (6 bases). Germline-derived CDR1 and CDR2 are MNHEY and SVGAGI. The CDR3 sequence is 15 residues long. V dropped 0 bases and J dropped 6 bases, with 9 bases sitting between them. CDR3 in amino acids: CASSYSGQSNSPLHF. CDR3 DNA: TGTGCCAGCAGTTACTCTGGACAGTCTAATTCACCCCTCCACTTT.

The chain carries TRBV5-1 and TRBJ2-3, with D uncertain. This CDR3 comprises 14 residues. CDR1 and CDR2 from the germline V gene are SGHRS and YFSETQ. Trimming removed 4 bases from V and 3 bases from J, with 12 bases in between. CDR3: CASSIRVGTDTQYF. The CDR3 DNA sequence: TGCGCCAGCAGCATCCGGGTTGGGACAGATACGCAGTATTTT. Full variable domain (remainder filled in from reference TRBV5-1 and TRBJ2-3): KAGVTQTPRYLIKTRGQQVTLSCSPISGHRSVSWYQQTPGQGLQFLFEYFSETQRNKGNFPGRFSGRQFSNSRSEMNVSTLELGDSALYLCASSIRVGTDTQYFGPGTRLTVL.

This chain connects TRBV18 to TRBJ2-7; weak D call: TRBD1 (6 bases). V was pared by 2 bases and J by 0 bases, with 17 bases between. This CDR3 comprises 17 residues. Germline CDR1 and CDR2: KGHSH and LQKENI. The CDR3 is CASSPAPARGPSYEQYF. CDR3 sequence (DNA): TGTGCCAGCTCACCAGCCCCGGCCAGGGGCCCCTCCTACGAGCAGTACTTC. The complete variable domain, with remaining parts taken from reference TRBV18 and TRBJ2-7, reads NAGVMQNPRHLVRRRGQEARLRCSPMKGHSHVYWYRQLPEEGLKFMVYLQKENIIDESGMPKERFSAEFPKEGPSILRIQQVVRGDSAAYFCASSPAPARGPSYEQYFGPGTRLTVT.

The chain uses TRBV7-6 and TRBJ1-5; D is uncertain. The CDR3 contains 14 residues. CDR1 and CDR2 (germline): SGHVS, FNYEAQ. The V end lost 2 bases, the J end lost 4 bases, and 9 bases lay between the germline ends. The CDR3 is CASSLMGENQPQHF. In nucleotides, the CDR3 is TGTGCCAGCAGCTTAATGGGAGAAAATCAGCCCCAGCATTTT.

The chain joins TRBV6-6 to TRBJ2-7; the match to TRBD1 covers 7 bases. V gave up 0 bases and J gave up 2 bases; unmatched junction bases: 4. Looked up from germline, CDR1 is MNHNY and CDR2 is SVGAGI (reference sequence). CDR3 length: 15 amino acids. CDR3 amino acids: CASSYSSGQTYEQYF. The CDR3 DNA sequence: TGTGCCAGCAGTTACTCATCGGGACAGACCTACGAGCAGTACTTC.

The V and J genes are TRBV6-5 and TRBJ2-7; D is perhaps TRBD1 (5 bases). V was pared by 1 base and J by 6 bases, with 10 bases between. The CDR3 has 13 amino acids. Germline V lookup: CDR1 MNHEY, CDR2 SVGAGI. DNA of the CDR3: TGTGCCAGCAGTTACTATCCAACAGGCGAGCAGTACTTC. This codes for CASSYYPTGEQYF.

The chain combines TRBV29-1 with TRBJ2-6; the D gene is possibly TRBD1 (5 bases). V shed 7 bases and J shed 0 bases, with 13 bases lying between them. CDR3 size: 15 residues. CDR1 and CDR2 (germline): SQVTM, ANQGSEA. The CDR3 is CSAAVDSSGANVLTF. The CDR3 DNA follows: TGCAGCGCCGCGGTAGACAGCTCTGGGGCCAACGTCCTGACTTTC.

The V call is TRBV7-2, the J call TRBJ1-2; D uncertain. Per germline, CDR1 SGHTA and CDR2 FQGNSA. The CDR3 spans 14 residues. V dropped 5 bases and J dropped 0 bases, with 10 bases sitting between them. The CDR3 loop reads CASSSHHSNYGYTF. DNA of the CDR3: TGTGCCAGCAGCAGCCATCATTCTAACTATGGCTACACCTTC.

CDR3 DNA sequence: TGCAGCGTTGAAACCCGGACAGGGAGAGAAGAGACCCAGTACTTC. Amino acids: CSVETRTGREETQYF. This chain joins TRBV29-1 and TRBJ2-5; 8 bases match TRBD1. Germline CDR1 and CDR2: SQVTM and ANQGSEA. The CDR3 covers 15 residues. The V and J ends lost 2 bases and 3 bases, in that order; junction bases with no gene match: 8. Together with reference TRBV29-1 and TRBJ2-5, the CDR3 gives the full variable domain: SAVISQKPSRDICQRGTSLTIQCQVDSQVTMMFWYRQQPGQSLTLIATANQGSEATYESGFVIDKFPISRPNLTFSTLTVSNMSPEDSSIYLCSVETRTGREETQYFGPGTRLLVL.

The V and J genes are TRBV19 and TRBJ2-1; the D is unclear. V lost 7 bases and J 2 bases, leaving 9 bases between the germline ends. This CDR3 is built from 13 residues. Germline CDR1 and CDR2: LNHDA and SQIVND (reference sequence). CDR3 coding DNA: TGTGCCAGTACCAAGTTGCCCTACAATGAGCAGTTCTTC. Encoded protein: CASTKLPYNEQFF. The full variable domain, its missing parts supplied by reference TRBV19 and TRBJ2-1, is DGGITQSPKYLFRKEGQNVTLSCEQNLNHDAMYWYRQDPGQGLRLIYYSQIVNDFQKGDIAEGYSVSREKKESFPLTVTSAQKNPTAFYLCASTKLPYNEQFFGPGTRLTVL.

Only a few counts were recorded for this clone. The chain is built from TRBV27 and TRBJ1-1, with D unresolved. The V gene lost 3 bases and the J gene lost 5 bases, with 10 bases spanning the gap. Per germline, CDR1 MNHEY and CDR2 SMNVEV (reference sequence). CDR3 length equals 13 residues. Here the CDR3 reads CASSFKVLTEAFF. The CDR3 nucleotides are TGTGCCAGCAGTTTCAAGGTTTTGACTGAAGCTTTCTTT.

The V gene is TRBV6-5, the J gene TRBJ2-7; D is uncertain. The germline CDR1 and CDR2 sequences are MNHEY and SVGAGI. This CDR3 comprises 11 residues. V was trimmed by 10 bases and J by 6 bases, leaving 13 bases between them. In nucleotides, the CDR3 is TGTGCCACGAGAGAAAATGGCGAGCAGTACTTC. Its protein is CATRENGEQYF.

Details on this clone: A read error may account for a junction end that differs from germline. V and J are TRBV5-6 and TRBJ1-1; no reliable D call. This CDR3 comprises 14 residues. Germline CDR1 and CDR2: SGHDT and YYEEEE. The CDR3 nucleotides are TGTGCCGGCAGCTTGCGATGGGCAGACACTGAAGCTTTCTTT. This encodes CAGSLRWADTEAFF.

V usage is TRBV28 and J usage is TRBJ2-2, with D possibly matching TRBD1 (6 bases). CDR1 MDHEN and CDR2 SYDVKM come from the germline V gene. V lost 3 bases to trimming and J lost 0 bases, with 11 bases between them. The CDR3 covers 16 residues. The CDR3 bases are TGTGCCAGCAGTTTCTGGGGGCGGACGAACACCGGGGAGCTGTTTTTT. Protein sequence: CASSFWGRTNTGELFF. Complete variable domain (other parts from reference TRBV28 and TRBJ2-2): DVKVTQSSRYLVKRTGEKVFLECVQDMDHENMFWYRQDPGLGLRLIYFSYDVKMKEKGDIPEGYSVSREKKERFSLILESASTNQTSMYLCASSFWGRTNTGELFFGEGSRLTVL.